These 23 T cell receptor beta chains were all obtained from the same sample, sequenced in a study of blood T cell repertoires in COVID-19. The method was immunoSEQ multiplex PCR; TCRdb's version includes in-frame clones alone and lacks a portion of them. The sample contains 140,000 to 150,000 clones, 88% of which appear only once. Sequenced: peripheral blood. All receptors come from a man aged 60 to 75 with active or convalescent COVID-19.

The chain combines TRBV18 with TRBJ1-1; 7 bases agree with TRBD1. The germline gives CDR1 KGHSH, CDR2 LQKENI. The CDR3 extends over 19 amino acids. Trimming removed 0 bases from V and 0 bases from J; junction bases left unmatched: 13. The CDR3 region is CASSPPWKGGRELNTEAFF. The CDR3 nucleotides are TGTGCCAGCTCACCACCTTGGAAAGGGGGCCGAGAACTGAACACTGAAGCTTTCTTT.

V usage is TRBV27 and J usage is TRBJ2-3; a possible D gene is TRBD1 (5 bases). The ends were cut back, 7 bases at V and 5 bases at J, with 16 bases in the middle. There are 14 residues in the CDR3. Germline assignment: CDR1 MNHEY and CDR2 SMNVEV (reference sequence). This chain's CDR3 is CASKWQGSVDTQYF. Here the CDR3 DNA reads TGTGCCAGCAAATGGCAGGGAAGCGTAGATACGCAGTATTTT.

This clone was seen a handful of times. The chain links TRBV14 to TRBJ2-7; TRBD1 aligns across 8 bases. Losses at the gene ends were 5 bases for V and 3 bases for J; bases not matched to a gene: 12. CDR1 and CDR2 from the germline V gene are SGHDN and FVKESK. CDR3 length: 16 residues. The CDR3 bases are TGTGCCAGCAGCTCCCTAGCCGGGACAGGACTCTACGAGCAGTACTTC. It is translated as CASSSLAGTGLYEQYF. Complete variable domain (other parts from reference TRBV14 and TRBJ2-7): EAGVTQFPSHSVIEKGQTVTLRCDPISGHDNLYWYRRVMGKEIKFLLHFVKESKQDESGMPNNRFLAERTGGTYSTLKVQPAELEDSGVYFCASSSLAGTGLYEQYFGPGTRLTVT.

This sequence joins TRBV5-1 and TRBJ1-5; D gene unclear. The germline gives CDR1 SGHRS, CDR2 YFSETQ. The V end lost 4 bases, the J end lost 4 bases, and 9 bases lay between the germline ends. This CDR3 is built from 13 residues. CDR3 DNA sequence: TGCGCCAGCAGCGGAGACGGGAATCAGCCCCAGCATTTT. As protein: CASSGDGNQPQHF. Looking up the rest from reference TRBV5-1 and TRBJ1-5 gives the full variable domain: KAGVTQTPRYLIKTRGQQVTLSCSPISGHRSVSWYQQTPGQGLQFLFEYFSETQRNKGNFPGRFSGRQFSNSRSEMNVSTLELGDSALYLCASSGDGNQPQHFGDGTRLSIL.

The V gene is TRBV5-8, the J gene TRBJ2-1; 7 nucleotides line up with TRBD1. This CDR3 is built from 15 residues. Germline V gives CDR1 SGHTS, CDR2 YDEGEE. V lost 3 bases and J lost 2; bases outside the gene matches: 5. CDR3 bases: TGTGCCAGCAGCTCGAACCAGGGGGCCTACAATGAGCAGTTCTTC. It translates to CASSSNQGAYNEQFF.

This clone was found once. V usage is TRBV30 and J usage is TRBJ2-1; 8 nucleotides agree with TRBD2. The CDR3 sequence is 15 residues long. Germline trimming cut 0 bases from V and 5 bases from J; bases unmatched to any gene: 6. Germline CDR1 and CDR2: GTSNPN and SVGIG (reference sequence). The CDR3 DNA sequence: TGTGCCTGGAGTGTAGGTAGCGGGGACAACAATGAGCAGTTCTTC. Protein sequence: CAWSVGSGDNNEQFF.

This chain links TRBV11-2 with TRBJ2-2; D is possibly TRBD2 (5 bases). Germline V lookup: CDR1 SGHAT, CDR2 FQNNGV. The CDR3 is made up of 18 amino acids. The V end lost 5 bases, the J end lost 1 base, and 20 bases lay between the germline ends. CDR3 coding DNA: TGTGCCAGCAGCCCCCGCCGGAAGGCGGGCTTGAACACCGGGGAGCTGTTTTTT. Its translation is CASSPRRKAGLNTGELFF.

The V call is TRBV28, the J call TRBJ1-2, with D unresolved. There are 16 residues in the CDR3. V was trimmed by 3 bases and J by 8 bases, leaving 22 bases between them. Per germline, CDR1 MDHEN and CDR2 SYDVKM. The DNA of the CDR3 is TGTGCCAGCAGTTTGGTGGACGGGGTACAGCAAGTGGGCTACACCTTC. As protein: CASSLVDGVQQVGYTF.

The rearrangement uses TRBV9 and TRBJ2-1, with TRBD1 identical over 9 bases. Germline V gene data show CDR1 as SGDLS and CDR2 as YYNGEE. The CDR3 spans 14 residues. V was pared by 4 bases and J by 10 bases, with 9 bases of the junction left unmatched. CDR3 in DNA: TGTGCCAGCAGCAGCCGGGACAGGGTTCGAGAGCAGTTCTTC. This sequence encodes CASSSRDRVREQFF.

The chain links TRBV28 to TRBJ2-3; TRBD2 matches 7 bases. Per germline, CDR1 MDHEN and CDR2 SYDVKM. The length of the CDR3 is 14 residues. V gave up 7 bases and J gave up 2 bases; unmatched junction bases: 6. CDR3 DNA: TGTGCCAGCATCCTTGCGGGAGCCACAGATACGCAGTATTTT. Amino acid sequence: CASILAGATDTQYF.

J is TRBJ2-5 and V is TRBV3-1 (or the pseudogene TRBV3-2); TRBD2 matches at 13 bases. The CDR3 is made up of 13 amino acids. Losses at the gene ends were 8 bases for V and 3 bases for J; bases not matched to a gene: 0. Germline V gives CDR1 LGHDT, CDR2 YNNKEL (reference sequence). The CDR3: CASGLAGEETQYF. Here the CDR3 DNA reads TGTGCCAGCGGACTAGCGGGGGAAGAGACCCAGTACTTC.

The chain carries TRBV3-1 (or the pseudogene TRBV3-2) and TRBJ1-2; D call uncertain. V was pared by 4 bases and J by 0 bases, with 9 bases between. This CDR3 is built from 14 residues. Germline values: CDR1 LGHDT, CDR2 YNNKEL (reference sequence). The CDR3 DNA is TGTGCCAGCAGCCTGTTTGGCTCTAACTATGGCTACACCTTC. It is translated as CASSLFGSNYGYTF.

This clone was observed once. The chain is built from TRBV7-9 and TRBJ2-1; D not resolved. This CDR3 has 13 amino acids. Germline V gene lookup returns CDR1 SEHNR and CDR2 FQNEAQ (reference sequence). V lost 1 base, J lost 10 bases, and 11 bases lay in between. CDR3 sequence reads: CASSLGLAAEQFF. CDR3 in DNA: TGTGCCAGCAGCTTAGGATTGGCGGCCGAGCAGTTCTTC.

V is TRBV2 and J is TRBJ2-7, with a possible D match to TRBD2 (5 bases). CDR3 size: 12 residues. Trimming left V 7 bases short and J 7 bases short, with 14 bases between. Germline V gene lookup returns CDR1 SNHLY and CDR2 FYNNEI. In DNA form, the CDR3 reads TGTGCCAGCACCCCGACTATTGGGGAGCAGTACTTC. Translated, it gives CASTPTIGEQYF.

The genes are TRBV10-2 and TRBJ2-5, with TRBD2 identical over 8 bases. The CDR3 extends over 15 amino acids. Trimming took 4 bases from V and 7 from J; bases not matched to a gene: 11. Germline V CDR1 and CDR2: WSHSY, SAAADI. CDR3 sequence: CASSVPGLGHGTQYF. The CDR3 DNA follows: TGCGCCAGCAGTGTCCCGGGACTAGGTCATGGGACCCAGTACTTC.

V gene TRBV5-4 combines with J gene TRBJ1-3; the D gene is possibly TRBD1 (6 bases). CDR3 length: 17 residues. Germline V gene sequence: CDR1 SGHNT, CDR2 YYREEE (reference sequence). The germline V and J ends were trimmed by 3 bases and 2 bases, with 18 bases remaining between them. This CDR3 is CASSSEAGGGTGNTIYF. Here the CDR3 DNA reads TGTGCCAGCAGCTCGGAAGCGGGGGGCGGAACTGGAAACACCATATATTTT.

This clone was seen only once. The gene calls are TRBV14 and TRBJ1-5, with 7 bases lining up with TRBD1. This CDR3 has 14 residues. The germline gives CDR1 SGHDN, CDR2 FVKESK. Trimming took 10 bases from V and 4 from J; bases not matched to a gene: 10. The DNA of the CDR3 is TGTGCCACCCTGACTCACAGGGGAAATCAGCCCCAGCATTTT. Translated, it gives CATLTHRGNQPQHF.

This chain joins TRBV2 and TRBJ2-2; D unresolved. Trimming left V 7 bases short and J 1 base short, with 13 bases between. Germline V CDR1 and CDR2: SNHLY, FYNNEI. The CDR3 covers 15 residues. The CDR3 loop is CASIQEAVNTGELFF. CDR3 nucleotides: TGTGCCAGCATCCAAGAGGCCGTGAACACCGGGGAGCTGTTTTTT.

The V and J genes are TRBV7-9 and TRBJ2-1; TRBD2 might be the D (6 bases). CDR1 SEHNR and CDR2 FQNEAQ come from the germline V gene (reference sequence). The CDR3 length is 16 residues. V gave up 4 bases and J gave up 8 bases, with 21 bases separating them. CDR3 in DNA: TGTGCCAGCAGCTCGTTTCAGGGCGGGAAAATCCATGAGCAGTTCTTC. Protein: CASSSFQGGKIHEQFF.

This clone has just one count. The rearrangement uses TRBV12-3 or TRBV12-4 and TRBJ2-1; D uncertain. Trimming took off 5 bases at V and 10 bases at J, with 9 bases between the two ends. The CDR3 runs 11 residues. The CDR3 sequence is CASSIKQEQFF. The CDR3 coding sequence is TGTGCCAGCAGTATCAAACAGGAGCAGTTCTTC.

In this sample, this clone turned up many times. A read error may account for a junction end that differs from germline. The V and J genes are TRBV7-7 and TRBJ2-2, with D perhaps matching TRBD2 (5 bases). Germline V CDR1 and CDR2: SSHAT, FNYEAQ (reference sequence). CDR3 length: 15 residues. The CDR3 loop reads CASSSGRGSNGELFF. The CDR3 DNA reads TGTGCTAGCAGCTCTGGACGGGGTTCTAATGGGGAGCTGTTTTTT.

This chain links TRBV5-1 with TRBJ2-1; TRBD2 aligns across 10 bases. The CDR3 contains 18 residues. J was trimmed by 2 bases and V by 0 bases; bases with no gene match: 8. Germline V gene lookup returns CDR1 SGHRS and CDR2 YFSETQ. CDR3 nucleotide sequence: TGCGCCAGCAGCTTGGGACTAGCGGGCGGCGGGGCCTACAATGAGCAGTTCTTC. Translated, it gives CASSLGLAGGGAYNEQFF.

The DNA for the CDR3 is TGTGCCACCAGCAGGGTTGAGGGTGGGACTGAAGCTTTCTTT. Protein product: CATSRVEGGTEAFF. The chain carries TRBV15 and TRBJ1-1, with unresolved D. The germline V and J ends were trimmed by 3 bases and 5 bases, with 13 bases remaining between them. The CDR3 is 14 amino acids. The V gene's germline CDR1 is LNHNV and CDR2 YYDKDF (reference sequence).